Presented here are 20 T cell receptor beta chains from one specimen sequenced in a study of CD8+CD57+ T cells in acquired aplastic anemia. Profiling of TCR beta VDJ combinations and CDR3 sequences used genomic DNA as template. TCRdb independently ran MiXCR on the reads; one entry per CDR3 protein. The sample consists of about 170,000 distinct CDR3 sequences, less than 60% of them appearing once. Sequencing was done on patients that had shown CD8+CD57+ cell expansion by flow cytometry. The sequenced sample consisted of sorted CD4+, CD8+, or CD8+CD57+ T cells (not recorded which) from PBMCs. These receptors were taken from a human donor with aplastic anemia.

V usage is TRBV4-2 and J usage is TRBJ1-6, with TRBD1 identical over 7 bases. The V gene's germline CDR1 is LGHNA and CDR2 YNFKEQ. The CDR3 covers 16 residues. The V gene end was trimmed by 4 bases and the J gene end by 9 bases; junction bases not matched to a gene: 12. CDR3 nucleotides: TGTGCCAGCAGCCCCTTCGGAGGGGGCGGAGGTTCACCCCTCCACTTT. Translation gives CASSPFGGGGGSPLHF.

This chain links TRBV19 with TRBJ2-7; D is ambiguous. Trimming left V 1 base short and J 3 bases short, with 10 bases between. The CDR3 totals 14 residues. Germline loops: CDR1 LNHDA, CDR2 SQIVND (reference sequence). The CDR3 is CASSIGEGSYEQYF. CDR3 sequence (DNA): TGTGCCAGTAGTATAGGGGAAGGAAGCTACGAGCAGTACTTC.

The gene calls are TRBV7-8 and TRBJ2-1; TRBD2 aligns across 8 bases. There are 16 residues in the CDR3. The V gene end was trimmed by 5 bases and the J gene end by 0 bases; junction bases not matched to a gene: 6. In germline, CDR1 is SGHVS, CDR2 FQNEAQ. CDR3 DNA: TGTGCCAGCAGCCTCTTAGCGGGGAGCTCCTACAATGAGCAGTTCTTC. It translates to CASSLLAGSSYNEQFF.

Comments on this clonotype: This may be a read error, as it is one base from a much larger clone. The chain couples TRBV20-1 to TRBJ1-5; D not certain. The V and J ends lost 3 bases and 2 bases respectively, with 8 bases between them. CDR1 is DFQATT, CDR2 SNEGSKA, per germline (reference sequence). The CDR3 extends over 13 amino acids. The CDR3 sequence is CSASERGNQPQHF. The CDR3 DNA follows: TGCAGTGCTAGTGAAAGGGGCAATCAGCCCCAGCATTTT.

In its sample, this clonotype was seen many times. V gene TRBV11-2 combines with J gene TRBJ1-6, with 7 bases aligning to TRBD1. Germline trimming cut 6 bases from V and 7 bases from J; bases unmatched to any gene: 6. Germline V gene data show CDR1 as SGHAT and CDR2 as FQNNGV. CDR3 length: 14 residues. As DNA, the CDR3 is TGTGCCAGCAGGAGGGGGACAGCGAATTCACCCCTCCACTTT. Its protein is CASRRGTANSPLHF.

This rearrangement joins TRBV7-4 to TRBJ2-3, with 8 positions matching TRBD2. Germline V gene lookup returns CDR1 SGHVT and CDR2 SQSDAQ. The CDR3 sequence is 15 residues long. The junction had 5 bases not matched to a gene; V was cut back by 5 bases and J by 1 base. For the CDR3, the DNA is TGTGCCAGCAGCCAGTGGCGGGAGGGCACAGATACGCAGTATTTT. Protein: CASSQWREGTDTQYF.

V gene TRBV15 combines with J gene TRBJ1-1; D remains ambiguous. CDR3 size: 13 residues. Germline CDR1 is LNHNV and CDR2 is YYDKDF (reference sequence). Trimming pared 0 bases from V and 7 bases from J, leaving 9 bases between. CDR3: CATSRDVGYEAFF. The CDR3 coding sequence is TGTGCCACCAGCAGAGACGTCGGGTATGAAGCTTTCTTT.

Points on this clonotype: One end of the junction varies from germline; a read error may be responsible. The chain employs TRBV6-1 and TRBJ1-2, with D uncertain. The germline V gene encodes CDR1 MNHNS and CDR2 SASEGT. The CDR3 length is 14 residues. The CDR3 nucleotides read TGTGCCAGAAGTGAACTGGGCCGAGTCTATGGCTACACCTTC. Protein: CARSELGRVYGYTF.

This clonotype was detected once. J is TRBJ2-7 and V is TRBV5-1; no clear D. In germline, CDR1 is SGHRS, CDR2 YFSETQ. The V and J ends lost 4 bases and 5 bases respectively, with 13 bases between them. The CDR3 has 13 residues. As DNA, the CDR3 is TGCGCCAGCAGCGAGGTCACCGGAGACGAGCAGTACTTC. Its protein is CASSEVTGDEQYF. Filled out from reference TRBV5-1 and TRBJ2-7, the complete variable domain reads KAGVTQTPRYLIKTRGQQVTLSCSPISGHRSVSWYQQTPGQGLQFLFEYFSETQRNKGNFPGRFSGRQFSNSRSEMNVSTLELGDSALYLCASSEVTGDEQYFGPGTRLTVT.

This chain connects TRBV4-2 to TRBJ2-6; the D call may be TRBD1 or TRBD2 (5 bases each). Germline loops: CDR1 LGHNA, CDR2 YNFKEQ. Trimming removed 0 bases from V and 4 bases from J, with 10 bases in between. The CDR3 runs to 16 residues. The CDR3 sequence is CASSQDEGTGANVLTF. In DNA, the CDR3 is TGTGCCAGCAGCCAAGACGAGGGGACCGGGGCCAACGTCCTGACTTTC.

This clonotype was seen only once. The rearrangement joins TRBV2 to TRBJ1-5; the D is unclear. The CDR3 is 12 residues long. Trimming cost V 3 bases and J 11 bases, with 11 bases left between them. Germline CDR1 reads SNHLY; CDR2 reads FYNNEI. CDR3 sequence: CASSDYPRSQHF. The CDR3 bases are TGTGCCAGCAGTGACTACCCTAGGTCCCAGCATTTT. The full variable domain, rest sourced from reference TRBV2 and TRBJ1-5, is EPEVTQTPSHQVTQMGQEVILRCVPISNHLYFYWYRQILGQKVEFLVSFYNNEISEKSEIFDDQFSVERPDGSNFTLKIRSTKLEDSAMYFCASSDYPRSQHFGDGTRLSIL.

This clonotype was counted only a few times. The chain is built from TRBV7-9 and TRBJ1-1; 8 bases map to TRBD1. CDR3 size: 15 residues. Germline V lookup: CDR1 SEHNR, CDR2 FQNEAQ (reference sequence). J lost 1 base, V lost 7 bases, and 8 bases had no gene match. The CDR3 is CASISVGQGNTEAFF. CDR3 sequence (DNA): TGTGCCAGCATTTCAGTAGGACAGGGGAACACTGAAGCTTTCTTT.

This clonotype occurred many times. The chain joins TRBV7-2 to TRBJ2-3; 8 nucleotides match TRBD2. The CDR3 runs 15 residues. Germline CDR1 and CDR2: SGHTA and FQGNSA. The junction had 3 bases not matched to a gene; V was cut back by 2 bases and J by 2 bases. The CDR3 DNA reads TGTGCCAGCAGCTTAACGGGGGGGATCACAGATACGCAGTATTTT. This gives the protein CASSLTGGITDTQYF.

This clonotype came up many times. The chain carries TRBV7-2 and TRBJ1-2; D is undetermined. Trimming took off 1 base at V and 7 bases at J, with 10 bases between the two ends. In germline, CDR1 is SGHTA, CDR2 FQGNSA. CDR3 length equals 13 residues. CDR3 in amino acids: CASSLESQTGYTF. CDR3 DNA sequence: TGTGCCAGCAGCTTAGAATCCCAGACTGGCTACACCTTC.

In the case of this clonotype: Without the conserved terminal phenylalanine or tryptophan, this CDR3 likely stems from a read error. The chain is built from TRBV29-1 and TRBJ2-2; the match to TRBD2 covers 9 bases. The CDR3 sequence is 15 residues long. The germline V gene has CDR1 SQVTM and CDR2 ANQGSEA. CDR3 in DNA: TGCAGCGTACTTGCTAGCGGGACGAACACAGGGGAGCTGTTTCTT. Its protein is CSVLASGTNTGELFL.

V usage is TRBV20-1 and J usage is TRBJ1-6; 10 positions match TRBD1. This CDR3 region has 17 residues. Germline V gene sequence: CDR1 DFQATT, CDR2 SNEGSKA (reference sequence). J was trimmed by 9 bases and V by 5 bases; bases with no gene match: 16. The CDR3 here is CSALLITGTGDFSPLHF. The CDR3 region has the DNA TGCAGTGCTCTATTGATCACCGGGACAGGGGACTTTTCACCCCTCCACTTT.

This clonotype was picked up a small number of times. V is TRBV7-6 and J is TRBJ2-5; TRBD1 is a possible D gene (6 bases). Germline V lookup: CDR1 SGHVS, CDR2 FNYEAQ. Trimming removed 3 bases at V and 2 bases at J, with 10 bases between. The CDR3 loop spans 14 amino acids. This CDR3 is CASSFTGSQETQYF. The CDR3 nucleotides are TGTGCCAGCAGCTTTACAGGGTCACAAGAGACCCAGTACTTC.

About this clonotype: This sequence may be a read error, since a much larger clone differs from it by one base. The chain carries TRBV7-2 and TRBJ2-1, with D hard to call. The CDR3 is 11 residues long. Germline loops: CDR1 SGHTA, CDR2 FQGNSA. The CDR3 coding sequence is TGTGCCTGCAGCCTTTACAATGAGCAGTTCTTC. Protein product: CACSLYNEQFF.

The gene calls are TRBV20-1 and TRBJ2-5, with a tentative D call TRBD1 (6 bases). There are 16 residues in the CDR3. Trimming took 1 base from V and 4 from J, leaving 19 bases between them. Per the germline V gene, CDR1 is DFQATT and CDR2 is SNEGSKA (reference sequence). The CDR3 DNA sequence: TGCAGTGCTAGAGGGGTTTTCAGGGGAGAATCAGAGACCCAGTACTTC. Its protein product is CSARGVFRGESETQYF.

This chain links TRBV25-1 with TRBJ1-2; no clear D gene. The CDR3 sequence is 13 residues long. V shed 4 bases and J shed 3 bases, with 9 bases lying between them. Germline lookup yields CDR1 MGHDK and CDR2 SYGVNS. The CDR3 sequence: CASSVPWDYGYTF. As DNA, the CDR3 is TGTGCCAGCAGTGTCCCATGGGACTATGGCTACACCTTC.